A single sample is the source of the 16 T cell receptor beta chains below, sequenced in a study of cytomegalovirus exposure and HLA in healthy donors. 13 Jbeta primers and 60 Vbeta primers were used for the PCR. The data were produced by immunoSEQ multiplex PCR, yet TCRdb's version contains in-frame clones alone and is incomplete. Found here are some 91,000 clones, roughly two thirds of them singletons; the top ten hold roughly 2%. Specimen: PBMCs. The receptors derive from a human donor in good health.

The chain has TRBV4-3 and TRBJ1-6; 10 bases are a match to TRBD1. With V trimmed by 1 base and J by 7 bases, 4 bases remained unmatched. The germline V gene encodes CDR1 LGHNA and CDR2 YSLEER. This CDR3 comprises 16 residues. CDR3 sequence: CASSQVTGGGNSPLHF. DNA for the CDR3: TGCGCCAGCAGCCAAGTGACAGGGGGCGGGAATTCACCCCTCCACTTT.

V gene TRBV6-1 combines with J gene TRBJ1-6; 10 nucleotides agree with TRBD1. Looked up from germline, CDR1 is MNHNS and CDR2 is SASEGT. The length of the CDR3 is 14 residues. V lost 4 bases and J lost 6; bases outside the gene matches: 0. In nucleotides, the CDR3 is TGTGCCAGCAGTGGGGACAGGGGTAATTCACCCCTCCACTTT. Its translation is CASSGDRGNSPLHF.

This clone has a single count. The J gene is TRBJ2-7, the V gene TRBV29-1, with D possibly matching TRBD1 (5 bases). Germline CDR1 is SQVTM and CDR2 is ANQGSEA. The CDR3 contains 12 residues. Between the trimmed V and J ends, which lost 4 bases and 6 bases, there was a span of 13 bases. In DNA, the CDR3 is TGCAGCGTTGCGCAGGGCCGAGGCGAGCAGTACTTC. Translated: CSVAQGRGEQYF.

The rearrangement joins TRBV4-1 to TRBJ1-1; D remains unclear. The CDR3 is 15 amino acids. Germline V gene data show CDR1 as MGHRA and CDR2 as YSYEKL. Trimming stripped 0 bases from V and 4 bases from J, with 12 bases between. The CDR3 bases are TGCGCCAGCAGCCAAGAGGCGGGCCGAAGCACTGAAGCTTTCTTT. Its translation is CASSQEAGRSTEAFF.

The chain couples TRBV4-2 to TRBJ2-1, with a tentative D call TRBD1 (6 bases). V lost 2 bases and J 0 bases, leaving 14 bases between the germline ends. The length of the CDR3 is 17 residues. In germline, CDR1 is LGHNA, CDR2 YNFKEQ. The CDR3 DNA reads as TGTGCCAGCAGCCAAACGGACAGTTTGAGCTCCTACAATGAGCAGTTCTTC. Residues: CASSQTDSLSSYNEQFF.

The chain joins TRBV5-1 to TRBJ2-5; 7 bases line up with TRBD1. Trimming took 4 bases from V and 3 from J; bases not matched to a gene: 6. Germline V CDR1 and CDR2: SGHRS, YFSETQ. CDR3 length equals 14 residues. As DNA, the CDR3 is TGCGCCAGCAGCCAAGGACAGGTCAAAGAGACCCAGTACTTC. Amino acids: CASSQGQVKETQYF.

V gene TRBV4-1 combines with J gene TRBJ2-3, with a tentative D call TRBD1 (7 bases). The germline V gene has CDR1 MGHRA and CDR2 YSYEKL. CDR3 size: 15 residues. The germline V and J ends were trimmed by 7 bases and 2 bases, with 16 bases remaining between them. The CDR3 loop reads CASKSQGGYTDTQYF. For the CDR3, the DNA is TGCGCCAGCAAAAGTCAGGGGGGATACACAGATACGCAGTATTTT.

The J gene is TRBJ2-2, the V gene TRBV5-1; D possibly corresponds to TRBD1 (6 bases). Germline V gene sequence: CDR1 SGHRS, CDR2 YFSETQ. The ends were cut back, 5 bases at V and 0 bases at J, with 14 bases in the middle. This CDR3 contains 16 residues. DNA of the CDR3: TGCGCCAGCAGTACCGGACAGATATCGAACACCGGGGAGCTGTTTTTT. Encoded protein: CASSTGQISNTGELFF.

This chain uses TRBV4-1 with TRBJ1-6, with 8 bases matching TRBD1. The CDR3 is 18 residues long. CDR1 and CDR2 (germline): MGHRA, YSYEKL. V lost 4 bases and J lost 5; bases outside the gene matches: 13. CDR3 DNA: TGCGCCAGCAGCCTTCGGACAGGGATGGGGGTGGATAATTCACCCCTCCACTTT. Translation: CASSLRTGMGVDNSPLHF.

This clone was counted only a few times. CDR3 protein: CASSLAKQYEQYF. The CDR3 nucleotides are TGTGCCAGCAGCTTAGCGAAGCAATACGAGCAGTACTTC. The V gene is TRBV7-2, the J gene TRBJ2-7; no clear D. Per the germline V gene, CDR1 is SGHTA and CDR2 is FQGNSA. Trimming shortened V by 0 bases and J by 4 bases, and 7 bases separated the two germline ends. CDR3 length: 13 residues.

The genes are TRBV6-5 and TRBJ2-7; 9 bases map to TRBD2. Trimming removed 4 bases from V and 6 bases from J; junction bases left unmatched: 13. The CDR3 is 16 residues long. CDR1 and CDR2 from the germline V gene are MNHEY and SVGAGI. CDR3 sequence: CASSWASGARRVEQYF. The CDR3 DNA reads as TGTGCCAGCAGTTGGGCTAGCGGGGCTCGGCGTGTCGAGCAGTACTTC.

The chain recombines TRBV6-6 with TRBJ2-5, with 11 bases identical to TRBD2. CDR1 is MNHNY and CDR2 is SVGAGI in the germline V gene (reference sequence). V was clipped by 5 bases and J by 5 bases; unmatched bases: 7. The CDR3 has 15 amino acids. The CDR3 loop is CASSGRSGGAETQYF. The CDR3 DNA sequence: TGTGCCAGCAGTGGGCGTAGCGGGGGGGCGGAGACCCAGTACTTC.

The V and J genes are TRBV7-9 and TRBJ1-1; D unclear. V was cut by 4 bases and J by 6 bases, with 18 bases left in between. CDR1 and CDR2 from the germline V gene are SEHNR and FQNEAQ (reference sequence). This CDR3 is 15 amino acids long. For the CDR3, the DNA is TGTGCCAGCAGCTCGATTCGGGGTCGCGGACCTGAAGCTTTCTTT. It codes for CASSSIRGRGPEAFF.

In nucleotides, the CDR3 is TGTGCCAGCAGTGTCTACAGGGGGACGGGCAATGAGCAGTTCTTC. Amino acids: CASSVYRGTGNEQFF. The J gene is TRBJ2-1, the V gene TRBV6-4; 8 bases agree with TRBD1. The CDR3 is 15 amino acids. CDR1 is MRHNA and CDR2 is SNTAGT in the germline V gene. The J segment lost 6 bases and the V segment lost 4 bases, leaving 8 bases of the junction unmatched.

The rearrangement links TRBV18 to TRBJ1-4, with D possibly TRBD1 on 5 matching bases. This CDR3 contains 14 residues. Looked up from germline, CDR1 is KGHSH and CDR2 is LQKENI. Trimming took 1 base from V and 2 from J, leaving 5 bases between them. This chain's CDR3 is CASSPQGTNEKLFF. The CDR3, as DNA: TGTGCCAGCTCACCACAGGGGACTAATGAAAAACTGTTTTTT.

The chain couples TRBV5-4 to TRBJ2-3; TRBD2 matches 8 bases. The germline CDR1 and CDR2 sequences are SGHNT and YYREEE (reference sequence). After removal of 5 bases from V and 3 bases from J, the junction contained 2 bases not matched to a gene. The CDR3 totals 13 residues. DNA of the CDR3: TGTGCCAGCAGGACTAGCGAAACAGATACGCAGTATTTT. Translation: CASRTSETDTQYF.